The present T cell receptor beta chain was sequenced within a study of shared clonotypes between healthy human individuals. Whole-study context: CD4 naive and CD4 memory each took three plates per donor, while CD8 naive took two and CD8 memory one.

Adult donors, all healthy and HIV-negative, had no recent acute infections or vaccinations. Clones were sequenced by immunoSEQ multiplex PCR, and TCRdb holds only the in-frame ones, with some missing. The table has 640,000 or so clones, 72% seen once. Germline assignment: CDR1 KGHSH and CDR2 LQKENI. Trimming stripped 3 bases from V and 3 bases from J, with 14 bases between. The CDR3 totals 15 residues. The V call is TRBV18, the J call TRBJ1-1; TRBD1 might be the D (5 bases). Sequencing input: memory CD4+ T cells sorted from blood. Subset denoted: CD45RA-negative fraction. The TCR sequence derives from a woman aged 25 to 39 in good health. This chain's CDR3 is CASSPLQESDTEAFF. The DNA for the CDR3 is TGTGCCAGCTCACCCTTACAGGAGTCGGACACTGAAGCTTTCTTT.